Each of the 18 T cell receptor beta chains below was sequenced from the same sample in a study of blood T cell repertoires in COVID-19. TCRdb's table, derived via immunoSEQ multiplex PCR, lists solely in-frame clones and lacks some. Counted here are about 370,000 clones, roughly 86% occurring once; the ten biggest clones make up under 11%. Specimen: peripheral blood. These TCRs come from a woman under 40 with COVID-19, enrolled during active disease.

This chain uses TRBV7-2 with TRBJ1-2; D is possibly TRBD1 (5 bases). The CDR3 extends over 14 amino acids. V lost 1 base, J lost 7 bases, and 13 bases lay in between. CDR1 SGHTA and CDR2 FQGNSA come from the germline V gene. The CDR3 DNA is TGTGCCAGCAGCTTAGGGCCAGGAGGGACTGGCTACACCTTC. As protein: CASSLGPGGTGYTF.

The count of this clone is one. The gene calls are TRBV5-4 and TRBJ2-1, with TRBD2 matching 10 bases. The CDR3 extends over 17 amino acids. Germline V CDR1 and CDR2: SGHNT, YYREEE (reference sequence). The V and J ends lost 5 bases and 2 bases, in that order; junction bases with no gene match: 10. DNA of the CDR3: TGTGCCAGCAGTGCACTAGCGGGAACAGGGACCTACAATGAGCAGTTCTTC. Translating gives CASSALAGTGTYNEQFF. Filled out from reference TRBV5-4 and TRBJ2-1, the complete variable domain reads ETGVTQSPTHLIKTRGQQVTLRCSSQSGHNTVSWYQQALGQGPQFIFQYYREEENGRGNFPPRFSGLQFPNYSSELNVNALELDDSALYLCASSALAGTGTYNEQFFGPGTRLTVL.

The chain uses TRBV5-1 and TRBJ2-3; 12 bases agree with TRBD1. CDR1 and CDR2 (germline): SGHRS, YFSETQ. CDR3 size: 16 residues. After removal of 4 bases from V and 4 bases from J, the junction contained 7 bases not matched to a gene. The CDR3 is CASSLGTGGSPDTQYF. In DNA form, the CDR3 reads TGCGCCAGCAGCCTAGGGACAGGGGGCTCCCCAGATACGCAGTATTTT.

The chain carries TRBV6-4 and TRBJ2-1; 7 positions agree with TRBD2. The CDR3 length is 13 residues. After removal of 1 base from V and 9 bases from J, the junction contained 3 bases not matched to a gene. Germline V gene data show CDR1 as MRHNA and CDR2 as SNTAGT. The DNA of the CDR3 is TGTGCCAGCAGTGACTGGGAGGGAGGTGAGCAGTTCTTC. This sequence encodes CASSDWEGGEQFF.

The V gene is TRBV5-6, the J gene TRBJ1-5, with D perhaps TRBD1 (5 bases). Trimming took off 4 bases at V and 10 bases at J, with 18 bases between the two ends. Germline lookup yields CDR1 SGHDT and CDR2 YYEEEE. The CDR3 spans 14 residues. CDR3 sequence: CASSLGGGTQPQHF. The CDR3 DNA is TGTGCCAGCAGCCTGGGGGGAGGGACGCAACCCCAGCATTTT.

This sequence joins TRBV7-3 and TRBJ2-2; 14 nucleotides align to TRBD2. V shed 5 bases, J shed 4 bases, and the junction held 3 bases outside the gene matches. The CDR3 contains 16 residues. The germline gives CDR1 SGHTA, CDR2 FQGTGA. CDR3 nucleotide sequence: TGTGCCAGCAGCCGACTAGCGGGAGGGAGCACCGGGGAGCTGTTTTTT. This codes for CASSRLAGGSTGELFF.

In this sample, this clone turned up a few times. The chain employs TRBV7-2 and TRBJ2-1; 12 bases fit TRBD2. The CDR3 contains 15 residues. J lost 6 bases, V lost 5 bases, and 5 bases had no gene match. Germline V gene lookup returns CDR1 SGHTA and CDR2 FQGNSA. The CDR3 DNA sequence: TGTGCCAGCAGCATACTAGCGGGAGGTACCAATGAGCAGTTCTTC. Translated: CASSILAGGTNEQFF.

A note on this clone: A read error may account for a junction end that differs from germline. The chain carries TRBV11-2 and TRBJ2-7, with D perhaps TRBD1 or TRBD2 (5 bases each). Germline V gene lookup returns CDR1 SGHAT and CDR2 FQNNGV. CDR3 length: 15 amino acids. Here the CDR3 DNA reads TGTGCCAGCAGCATAGAGGGGCGTCAAACTTACGAGCAGTACTTC. Translation gives CASSIEGRQTYEQYF.

The chain uses TRBV6-5 and TRBJ1-5; a possible D gene is TRBD1 (5 bases). Looked up from germline, CDR1 is MNHEY and CDR2 is SVGAGI. V lost 6 bases and J 4 bases, leaving 13 bases between the germline ends. This CDR3 is 14 amino acids long. CDR3 in amino acids: CASRDTRPNQPQHF. The CDR3 DNA reads as TGTGCCAGCAGGGACACCCGGCCAAATCAGCCCCAGCATTTT.

Here the CDR3 DNA reads TGTGCCTGGATGACTGAAGGACAGACTAATGAAAAACTGTTTTTT. This translates into CAWMTEGQTNEKLFF. V usage is TRBV30 and J usage is TRBJ1-4; D may be TRBD1 (6 bases). V lost 4 bases and J lost 2, with 14 bases in between. CDR1 and CDR2 from the germline V gene are GTSNPN and SVGIG (reference sequence). CDR3 length equals 15 residues.

V and J are TRBV30 and TRBJ2-3, with D possibly matching TRBD2 (6 bases). V lost 1 base to trimming and J lost 2 bases, with 10 bases between them. This CDR3 is 14 amino acids long. Germline CDR1 is GTSNPN and CDR2 is SVGIG (reference sequence). CDR3 DNA sequence: TGTGCCTGGAGTGGCGGGACGGTCACAGATACGCAGTATTTT. This translates into CAWSGGTVTDTQYF.

The CDR3 protein is CASSLLGGSSKNIQYF. The CDR3 DNA is TGTGCCAGCAGCTTGCTGGGCGGGAGTTCCAAAAACATTCAGTACTTC. The J gene is TRBJ2-4, the V gene TRBV5-6; TRBD2 aligns across 7 bases. The CDR3 is 16 amino acids. Per the germline V gene, CDR1 is SGHDT and CDR2 is YYEEEE. Trimming removed 1 base from V and 2 bases from J; junction bases left unmatched: 6.

The chain carries TRBV10-3 and TRBJ2-1; 12 bases line up with TRBD2. Germline CDR1 reads ENHRY; CDR2 reads SYGVKD. V lost 1 base to trimming and J lost 2 bases; unmatched junction nucleotides: 3. The CDR3 is 17 amino acids. In nucleotides, the CDR3 is TGTGCCATCAGTGAGTTTACTAGCGGGAGGCCCTACAATGAGCAGTTCTTC. Its translation: CAISEFTSGRPYNEQFF.

The chain is built from TRBV2 and TRBJ1-4; TRBD1 might be the D (5 bases). Per germline, CDR1 SNHLY and CDR2 FYNNEI. The CDR3 extends over 14 amino acids. V lost 0 bases and J lost 8, with 10 bases in between. CDR3 amino acids: CASSEAGGREKLFF. The CDR3 DNA reads as TGTGCCAGCAGTGAAGCTGGGGGGAGGGAAAAACTGTTTTTT.

This clone has just a few counts. Other nucleotide sequences in the sample specify the same CDR3. This CDR3 reads CASKTGSSYNSPLHF. The CDR3, as DNA: TGTGCCAGTAAGACGGGGAGCTCCTATAATTCACCCCTCCACTTT. The chain is built from TRBV19 and TRBJ1-6; unclear D gene. Germline CDR1 and CDR2: LNHDA and SQIVND (reference sequence). Trimming removed 7 bases from V and 0 bases from J, with 10 bases in between. The CDR3 is 15 residues long.

The chain employs TRBV19 and TRBJ2-2; 8 bases match TRBD2. Germline values: CDR1 LNHDA, CDR2 SQIVND (reference sequence). The J segment lost 5 bases and the V segment lost 4 bases, leaving 9 bases of the junction unmatched. The CDR3 is 16 residues long. The CDR3 DNA reads TGTGCCAGTAGTACCCCATTCGGGAGGGGAACCGGGGAGCTGTTTTTT. This encodes CASSTPFGRGTGELFF.

The V and J genes are TRBV10-3 and TRBJ2-3; 11 nucleotides agree with TRBD2. V lost 4 bases, J lost 4 bases, and 10 bases stayed unmatched. This CDR3 has 17 amino acids. The germline gives CDR1 ENHRY, CDR2 SYGVKD. The CDR3 nucleotides are TGTGCCATCAGTGTTACTAGCGGGAGCCTCGAGGCAGATACGCAGTATTTT. Its protein is CAISVTSGSLEADTQYF.

The V and J genes are TRBV6-5 and TRBJ1-6, with 7 bases fitting TRBD1. CDR1 is MNHEY and CDR2 is SVGAGI in the germline V gene. The CDR3 is 14 residues long. Losses at the gene ends were 5 bases for V and 7 bases for J; bases not matched to a gene: 5. CDR3 amino acids: CASSRGQTNSPLHF. CDR3 in DNA: TGTGCCAGCAGTCGGGGACAGACAAATTCACCCCTCCACTTT.